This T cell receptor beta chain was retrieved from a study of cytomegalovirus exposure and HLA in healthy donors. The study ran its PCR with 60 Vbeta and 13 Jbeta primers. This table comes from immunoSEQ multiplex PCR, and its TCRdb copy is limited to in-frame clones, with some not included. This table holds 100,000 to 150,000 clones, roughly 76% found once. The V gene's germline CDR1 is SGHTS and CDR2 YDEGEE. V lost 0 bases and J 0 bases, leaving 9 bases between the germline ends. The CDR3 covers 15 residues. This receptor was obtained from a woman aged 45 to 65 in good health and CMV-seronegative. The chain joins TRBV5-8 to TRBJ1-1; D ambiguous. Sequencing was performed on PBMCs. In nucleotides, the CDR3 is TGTGCCAGCAGCTTGGGTTGGGCATTGAACACTGAAGCTTTCTTT. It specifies CASSLGWALNTEAFF.